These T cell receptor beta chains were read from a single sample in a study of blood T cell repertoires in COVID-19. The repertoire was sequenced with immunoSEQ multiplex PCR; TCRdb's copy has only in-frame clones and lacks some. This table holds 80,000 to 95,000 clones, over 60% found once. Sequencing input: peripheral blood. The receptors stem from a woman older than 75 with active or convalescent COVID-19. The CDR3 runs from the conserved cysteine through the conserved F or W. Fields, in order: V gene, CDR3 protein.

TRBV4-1	CASSPTGARNTEAFF
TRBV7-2	CASSQDGLQPQHF
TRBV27	CASSLLPGGMDLFF
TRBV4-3	CASSQGLSYEQYF
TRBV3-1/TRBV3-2	CASSQDDNLSSYTF
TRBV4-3	CASSQDDNPREAFF
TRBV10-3	CAINEGNQPQHF
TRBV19	CASSITQETQYF
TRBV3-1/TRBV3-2	CASSQVGENTEAFF
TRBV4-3	CASSQAAMGQWGNTEAFF
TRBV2	CASSETGYSNQPQHF
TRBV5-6	CASSFQGANQPQHF
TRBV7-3	CASSREHRGEQYF
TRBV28	CASSLRQGAINEQFF
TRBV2	CASSEAPLYGYTF
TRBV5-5	CASSFNTAHGNTIYF
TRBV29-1	CSVSPGQGSEAFF
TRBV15	CATSTDSSGNTIYF